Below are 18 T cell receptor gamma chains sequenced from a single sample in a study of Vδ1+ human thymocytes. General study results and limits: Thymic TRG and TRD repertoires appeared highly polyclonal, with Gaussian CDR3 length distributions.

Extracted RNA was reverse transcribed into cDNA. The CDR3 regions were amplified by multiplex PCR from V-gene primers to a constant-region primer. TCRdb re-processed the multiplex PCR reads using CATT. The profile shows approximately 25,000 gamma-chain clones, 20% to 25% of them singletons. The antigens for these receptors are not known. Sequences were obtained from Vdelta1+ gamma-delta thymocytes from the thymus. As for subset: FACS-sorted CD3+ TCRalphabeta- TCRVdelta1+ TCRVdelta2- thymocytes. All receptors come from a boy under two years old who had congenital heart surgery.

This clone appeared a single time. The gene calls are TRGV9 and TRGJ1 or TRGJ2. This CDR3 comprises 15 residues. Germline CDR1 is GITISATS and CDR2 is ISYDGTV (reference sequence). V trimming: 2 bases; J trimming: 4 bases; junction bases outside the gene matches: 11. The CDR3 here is CALWEAANPYYKKLF. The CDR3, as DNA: TGTGCCTTGTGGGAGGCCGCAAACCCCTATTATAAGAAACTCTTT.

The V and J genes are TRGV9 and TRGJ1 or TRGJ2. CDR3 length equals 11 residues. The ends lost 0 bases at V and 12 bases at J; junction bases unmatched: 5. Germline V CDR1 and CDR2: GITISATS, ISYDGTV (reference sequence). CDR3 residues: CALWEVPGKLF. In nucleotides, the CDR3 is TGTGCCTTGTGGGAGGTGCCTGGGAAACTCTTT.

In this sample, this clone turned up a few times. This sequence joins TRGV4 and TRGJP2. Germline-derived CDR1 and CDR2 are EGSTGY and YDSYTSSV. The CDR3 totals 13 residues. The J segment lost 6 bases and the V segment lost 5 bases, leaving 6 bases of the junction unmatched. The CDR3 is CATWGRRDWIKTF. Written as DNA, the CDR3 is TGTGCCACCTGGGGCCGTCGTGATTGGATCAAGACGTTT.

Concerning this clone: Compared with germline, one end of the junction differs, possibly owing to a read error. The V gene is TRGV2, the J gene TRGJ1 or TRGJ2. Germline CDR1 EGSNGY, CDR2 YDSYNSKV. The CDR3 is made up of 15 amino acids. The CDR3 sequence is CATGDGPLHYYKKLF. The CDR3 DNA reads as TGTGCCACCGGGGACGGGCCCCTTCATTATTATAAGAAACTCTTT.

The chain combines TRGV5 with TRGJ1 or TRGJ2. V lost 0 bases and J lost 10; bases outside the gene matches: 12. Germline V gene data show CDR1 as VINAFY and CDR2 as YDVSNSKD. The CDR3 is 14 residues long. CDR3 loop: CATWDRPVFGKKLF. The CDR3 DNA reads TGTGCCACCTGGGACAGGCCCGTATTTGGGAAGAAACTCTTT.

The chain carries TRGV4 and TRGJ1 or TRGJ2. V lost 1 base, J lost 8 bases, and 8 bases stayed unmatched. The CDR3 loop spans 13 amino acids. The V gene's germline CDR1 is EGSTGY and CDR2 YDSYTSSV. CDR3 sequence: CATWDGPSNKKLF. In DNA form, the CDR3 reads TGTGCCACCTGGGATGGCCCTAGCAATAAGAAACTCTTT.

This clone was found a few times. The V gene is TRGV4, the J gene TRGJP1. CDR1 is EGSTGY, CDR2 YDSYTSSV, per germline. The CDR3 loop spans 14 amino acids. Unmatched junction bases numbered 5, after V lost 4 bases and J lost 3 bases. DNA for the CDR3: TGTGCCACCTGGGAATGGGCCACTGGTTGGTTCAAGATATTT. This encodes CATWEWATGWFKIF.

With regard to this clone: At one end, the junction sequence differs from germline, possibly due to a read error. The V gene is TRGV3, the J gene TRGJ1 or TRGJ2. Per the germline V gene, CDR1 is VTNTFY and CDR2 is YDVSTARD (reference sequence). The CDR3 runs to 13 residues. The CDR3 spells CATWDRPAYKKLF. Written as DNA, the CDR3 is TGCGCCACCTGGGACAGGCCCGCTTATAAGAAACTCTTT.

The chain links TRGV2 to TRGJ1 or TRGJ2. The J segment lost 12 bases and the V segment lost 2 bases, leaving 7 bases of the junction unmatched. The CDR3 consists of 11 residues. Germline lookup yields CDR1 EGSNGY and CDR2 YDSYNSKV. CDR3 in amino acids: CATWDVLTKLF. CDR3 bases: TGTGCCACCTGGGACGTCCTCACGAAACTCTTT.

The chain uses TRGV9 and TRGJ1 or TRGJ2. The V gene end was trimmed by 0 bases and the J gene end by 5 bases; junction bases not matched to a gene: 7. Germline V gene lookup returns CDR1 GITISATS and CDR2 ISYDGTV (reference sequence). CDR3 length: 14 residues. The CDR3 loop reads CALWEVLANYKKLF. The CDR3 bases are TGTGCCTTGTGGGAGGTGCTAGCGAATTATAAGAAACTCTTT.

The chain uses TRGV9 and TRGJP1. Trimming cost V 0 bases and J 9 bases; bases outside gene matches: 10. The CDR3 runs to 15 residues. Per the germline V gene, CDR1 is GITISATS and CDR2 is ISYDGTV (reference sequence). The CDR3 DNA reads TGTGCCTTGTGGGAGGTGCGGATGGGAAGTTGGTTCAAGATATTT. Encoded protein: CALWEVRMGSWFKIF.

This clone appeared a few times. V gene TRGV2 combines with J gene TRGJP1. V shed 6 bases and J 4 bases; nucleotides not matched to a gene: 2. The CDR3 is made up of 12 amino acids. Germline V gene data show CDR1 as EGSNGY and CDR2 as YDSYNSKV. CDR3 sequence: CATWRTGWFKIF. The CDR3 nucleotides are TGTGCCACCTGGCGCACTGGTTGGTTCAAGATATTT.

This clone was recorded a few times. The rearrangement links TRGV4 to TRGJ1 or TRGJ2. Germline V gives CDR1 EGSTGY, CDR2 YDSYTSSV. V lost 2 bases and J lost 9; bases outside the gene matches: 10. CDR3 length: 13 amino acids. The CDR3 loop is CATWDDPDFKKLF. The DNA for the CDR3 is TGTGCCACCTGGGATGATCCTGACTTTAAGAAACTCTTT.

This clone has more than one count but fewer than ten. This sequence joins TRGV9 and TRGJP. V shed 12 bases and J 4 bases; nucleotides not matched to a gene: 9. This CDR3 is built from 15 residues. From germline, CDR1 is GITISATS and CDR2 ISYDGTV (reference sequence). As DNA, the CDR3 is TGTGCCCTTGTCCCACAAGAGTTGGGCAAAAAAATCAAGGTATTT. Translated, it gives CALVPQELGKKIKVF.

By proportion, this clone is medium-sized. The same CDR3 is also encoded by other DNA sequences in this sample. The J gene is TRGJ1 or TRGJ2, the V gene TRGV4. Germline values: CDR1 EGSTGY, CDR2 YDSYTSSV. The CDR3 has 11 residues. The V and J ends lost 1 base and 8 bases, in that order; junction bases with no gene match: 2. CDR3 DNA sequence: TGTGCCACCTGGGATGGTAATAAGAAACTCTTT. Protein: CATWDGNKKLF.

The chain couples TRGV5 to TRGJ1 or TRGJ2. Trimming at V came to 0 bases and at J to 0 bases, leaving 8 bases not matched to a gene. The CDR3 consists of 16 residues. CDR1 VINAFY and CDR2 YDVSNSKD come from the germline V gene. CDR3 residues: CATWDRRSGNYYKKLF. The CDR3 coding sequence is TGTGCCACCTGGGACAGGAGATCCGGGAATTATTATAAGAAACTCTTT.

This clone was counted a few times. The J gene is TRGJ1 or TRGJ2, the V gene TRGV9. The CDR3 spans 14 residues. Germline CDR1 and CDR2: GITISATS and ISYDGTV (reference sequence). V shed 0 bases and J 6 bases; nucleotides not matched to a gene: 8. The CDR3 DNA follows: TGTGCCTTGTGGGAGGTGGTTTTTTGTTATAAGAAACTCTTT. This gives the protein CALWEVVFCYKKLF.

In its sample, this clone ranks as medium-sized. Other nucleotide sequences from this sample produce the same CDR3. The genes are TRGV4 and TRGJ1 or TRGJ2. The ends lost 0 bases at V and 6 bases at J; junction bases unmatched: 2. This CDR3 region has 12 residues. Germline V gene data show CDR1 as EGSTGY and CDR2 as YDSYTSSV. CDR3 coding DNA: TGTGCCACCTGGGATGGGCGTTATAAGAAACTCTTT. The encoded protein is CATWDGRYKKLF.